This passage covers 31 T cell receptor beta chains from one sample sequenced in a study of T cell responses to AZD1222 COVID-19 vaccine. Profiling relied on immunoSEQ multiplex PCR, and the TCRdb table lists in-frame clones only, not all of them. This table holds about 110,000 clones, about four fifths found once. Sequencing was performed on peripheral blood, taken on day 0 of AZD1222 vaccination. These receptors were obtained from an adult in good health.

This chain links TRBV6-4 with TRBJ2-7, with 7 bases lining up with TRBD1. Germline V CDR1 and CDR2: MRHNA, SNTAGT. V lost 10 bases to trimming and J lost 2 bases; unmatched junction nucleotides: 14. This CDR3 spans 15 amino acids. CDR3 sequence: CATPGTGTAPYEQYF. Here the CDR3 DNA reads TGTGCCACCCCGGGGACCGGGACAGCTCCCTACGAGCAGTACTTC.

V is TRBV7-2 and J is TRBJ2-3; 7 bases align to TRBD1. This CDR3 is 17 amino acids long. The germline V gene encodes CDR1 SGHTA and CDR2 FQGNSA. Trimming took 2 bases from V and 3 from J; bases not matched to a gene: 11. CDR3 in DNA: TGTGCCAGCAGCTTATATACCCTTCGGGACAGTACAGATACGCAGTATTTT. Residues: CASSLYTLRDSTDTQYF.

The V and J genes are TRBV7-9 and TRBJ2-1; 10 bases agree with TRBD2. Germline CDR1 is SEHNR and CDR2 is FQNEAQ (reference sequence). V was pared by 1 base and J by 14 bases, with 5 bases of the junction left unmatched. There are 13 residues in the CDR3. The CDR3 protein is CASSLEASGRKFF. In DNA, the CDR3 is TGTGCCAGCAGCTTAGAGGCTAGCGGGAGAAAGTTCTTC.

The V and J genes are TRBV18 and TRBJ2-2; perhaps TRBD1 as D (5 bases). Germline V gene lookup returns CDR1 KGHSH and CDR2 LQKENI. Trimming cost V 6 bases and J 6 bases, with 17 bases left between them. CDR3 length equals 15 residues. The CDR3 is CASSSVGALAGELFF. The CDR3 DNA reads as TGTGCCAGCTCTTCCGTTGGGGCCCTCGCCGGGGAGCTGTTTTTT. Together with reference TRBV18 and TRBJ2-2, the CDR3 gives the full variable domain: NAGVMQNPRHLVRRRGQEARLRCSPMKGHSHVYWYRQLPEEGLKFMVYLQKENIIDESGMPKERFSAEFPKEGPSILRIQQVVRGDSAAYFCASSSVGALAGELFFGEGSRLTVL.

V gene TRBV14 combines with J gene TRBJ2-5; D is undetermined. CDR1 is SGHDN and CDR2 is FVKESK in the germline V gene. With 3 bases removed from V and 3 bases from J, the gap between germline ends came to 14 bases. CDR3 length equals 15 residues. The CDR3 loop reads CASSQLQNLKETQYF. The CDR3, as DNA: TGTGCCAGCAGCCAGCTACAGAACCTTAAAGAGACCCAGTACTTC.

The chain uses TRBV10-3 and TRBJ1-5; D call uncertain. From germline, CDR1 is ENHRY and CDR2 SYGVKD. Trimming left V 2 bases short and J 6 bases short, with 8 bases between. This CDR3 is 13 amino acids long. The CDR3 DNA sequence: TGTGCCATCAGTGAGATCTTTAGTCAGCCCCAGCATTTT. It codes for CAISEIFSQPQHF.

This clone was counted between two and nine times. The genes are TRBV6-4 and TRBJ2-4; D is ambiguous. Trimming shortened V by 0 bases and J by 6 bases, and 12 bases separated the two germline ends. The CDR3 covers 15 residues. CDR1 and CDR2 from the germline V gene are MRHNA and SNTAGT. The DNA for the CDR3 is TGTGCCAGCAGTGACTCTGCTGGGGTGGGAAACATTCAGTACTTC. Translation: CASSDSAGVGNIQYF.

The chain recombines TRBV19 with TRBJ1-2; the D gene is possibly TRBD1 (6 bases). V was shortened by 6 bases and J by 2 bases, with 13 bases between the two germline ends. The CDR3 consists of 14 residues. The V gene's germline CDR1 is LNHDA and CDR2 SQIVND (reference sequence). In DNA, the CDR3 is TGTGCCAGTAGCCCGACAGGCGACAACTATGGCTACACCTTC. Translated, it gives CASSPTGDNYGYTF.

The gene calls are TRBV6-6 and TRBJ1-2; D possibly corresponds to TRBD1 (5 bases). V shed 5 bases and J shed 8 bases, with 18 bases lying between them. Germline-derived CDR1 and CDR2 are MNHNY and SVGAGI (reference sequence). The CDR3 runs 14 residues. CDR3 loop: CASSITGTRGGYTF. DNA of the CDR3: TGTGCCAGCAGTATAACCGGGACCCGAGGCGGCTACACCTTC.

The rearrangement uses TRBV28 and TRBJ1-2; TRBD1 agrees at 10 bases. Unmatched junction bases numbered 5, after V lost 5 bases and J lost 2 bases. CDR3 length equals 15 residues. Germline CDR1 MDHEN, CDR2 SYDVKM. CDR3 residues: CASSKPGQGNYGYTF. The CDR3 DNA follows: TGTGCCAGCAGTAAGCCGGGACAGGGGAACTATGGCTACACCTTC.

V is TRBV10-3 and J is TRBJ1-3, with 8 positions matching TRBD1. V shed 5 bases and J 1 base; nucleotides not matched to a gene: 4. The CDR3 totals 15 residues. Germline values: CDR1 ENHRY, CDR2 SYGVKD. Here the CDR3 reads CAISNRGTSGNTIYF. In nucleotides, the CDR3 is TGTGCCATCAGTAACAGGGGGACGTCTGGAAACACCATATATTTT.

The chain recombines TRBV28 with TRBJ1-4; maybe TRBD1 (6 bases). Germline CDR1 reads MDHEN; CDR2 reads SYDVKM. This CDR3 has 16 residues. V gave up 5 bases and J gave up 7 bases, with 20 bases separating them. The CDR3 nucleotides are TGTGCCAGCAGTCGCCCCGGACAGTCAGGTGGTGAAAAACTGTTTTTT. Translating gives CASSRPGQSGGEKLFF. The full variable domain, in which reference TRBV28 and TRBJ1-4 provide the parts outside the CDR3, is DVKVTQSSRYLVKRTGEKVFLECVQDMDHENMFWYRQDPGLGLRLIYFSYDVKMKEKGDIPEGYSVSREKKERFSLILESASTNQTSMYLCASSRPGQSGGEKLFFGSGTQLSVL.

The V gene is TRBV7-8, the J gene TRBJ1-4; D is undetermined. The CDR3 spans 14 residues. Looked up from germline, CDR1 is SGHVS and CDR2 is FQNEAQ. V lost 2 bases, J lost 8 bases, and 12 bases lay in between. CDR3 coding DNA: TGTGCCAGCAGCTTACGGGTGATCGGGGAAAAACTGTTTTTT. It codes for CASSLRVIGEKLFF.

This rearrangement joins TRBV4-3 to TRBJ1-1; D unclear. CDR1 and CDR2 from the germline V gene are LGHNA and YSLEER. The CDR3 runs 13 residues. V shed 4 bases and J shed 2 bases, with 8 bases lying between them. The CDR3 loop reads CASSRGSNTEAFF. CDR3 sequence (DNA): TGCGCCAGCAGCCGTGGCAGTAACACTGAAGCTTTCTTT.

This clone was observed once. This chain links TRBV25-1 with TRBJ1-3; D unresolved. Germline CDR1 reads MGHDK; CDR2 reads SYGVNS. The ends were cut back, 6 bases at V and 8 bases at J, with 14 bases in the middle. This CDR3 is 13 amino acids long. In DNA, the CDR3 is TGTGCCAGCAGCGGCCCCGGTTACGACACCATATATTTT. It codes for CASSGPGYDTIYF.

The J gene is TRBJ1-2, the V gene TRBV13; D not resolved. Germline V gene sequence: CDR1 PRHDT, CDR2 FYEKMQ (reference sequence). The ends were cut back, 0 bases at V and 5 bases at J, with 10 bases in the middle. The CDR3 loop spans 14 amino acids. The CDR3 sequence is CASSLGDAMYGYTF. The CDR3 nucleotides are TGTGCCAGCAGCTTAGGCGACGCGATGTATGGCTACACCTTC.

This rearrangement joins TRBV5-1 to TRBJ1-2; D gene uncertain. The V gene lost 0 bases and the J gene lost 4 bases, with 10 bases spanning the gap. CDR1 and CDR2 from the germline V gene are SGHRS and YFSETQ. The CDR3 runs to 14 residues. The CDR3 loop is CASSLGGKSYGYTF. The CDR3, as DNA: TGCGCCAGCAGCTTGGGGGGTAAGAGCTATGGCTACACCTTC.

This clone was seen only a few times. The rearrangement uses TRBV12-3 or TRBV12-4 and TRBJ2-7; TRBD2 is a possible D gene (6 bases). V lost 3 bases and J 4 bases, leaving 10 bases between the germline ends. This CDR3 region has 13 residues. CDR3 sequence reads: CASSLSGQYEQYF. Written as DNA, the CDR3 is TGTGCCAGCAGTTTGAGCGGGCAGTACGAGCAGTACTTC.

CDR3 nucleotides: TGTGCCAGCACTCGGGGCTCTGACTATGGCTACACCTTC. This translates into CASTRGSDYGYTF. The chain joins TRBV28 to TRBJ1-2; D possibly corresponds to TRBD1 (5 bases). Per the germline V gene, CDR1 is MDHEN and CDR2 is SYDVKM. Trimming left V 7 bases short and J 3 bases short, with 12 bases between. The CDR3 spans 13 residues.

The CDR3 bases are TGTGCCAGCAGCCCCTTTAACGCGGGAGAGCGGACAGATACGCAGTATTTT. Protein: CASSPFNAGERTDTQYF. The rearrangement joins TRBV7-9 to TRBJ2-3; 7 bases match TRBD2. The CDR3 sequence is 17 residues long. The ends lost 5 bases at V and 3 bases at J; junction bases unmatched: 14. Germline V gene sequence: CDR1 SEHNR, CDR2 FQNEAQ (reference sequence). Complete variable domain (other parts from reference TRBV7-9 and TRBJ2-3): DTGVSQNPRHKITKRGQNVTFRCDPISEHNRLYWYRQTLGQGPEFLTYFQNEAQLEKSRLLSDRFSAERPKGSFSTLEIQRTEQGDSAMYLCASSPFNAGERTDTQYFGPGTRLTVL.

The chain recombines TRBV6-5 with TRBJ2-3, with 12 bases aligning to TRBD2. This CDR3 has 14 amino acids. With V trimmed by 5 bases and J by 5 bases, 2 bases remained unmatched. Germline CDR1 and CDR2: MNHEY and SVGAGI. CDR3 sequence reads: CASSRLAGEDTQYF. CDR3 bases: TGTGCCAGCAGTAGACTAGCGGGGGAAGATACGCAGTATTTT.

The chain employs TRBV7-9 and TRBJ2-3, with D possibly being TRBD2 (5 bases). This CDR3 is built from 14 residues. From germline, CDR1 is SEHNR and CDR2 FQNEAQ (reference sequence). The ends were cut back, 5 bases at V and 0 bases at J, with 9 bases in the middle. The CDR3 bases are TGTGCCAGCAGCCACGGCGGGAGCACAGATACGCAGTATTTT. Encoded protein: CASSHGGSTDTQYF.

For this clone: Germline and junction disagree at one end, which may indicate a read error. V and J are TRBV4-3 and TRBJ2-1, with 9 bases that match TRBD2. The CDR3 is made up of 13 amino acids. From germline, CDR1 is LGHNA and CDR2 YSLEER. The DNA of the CDR3 is TGCGCCAGCAGCCAAGCCATAGCGGGAGTTTTGATCTTC. As protein: CASSQAIAGVLIF.

The count of this clone is one. The chain uses TRBV7-2 and TRBJ2-7; D is undetermined. Germline V gene data show CDR1 as SGHTA and CDR2 as FQGNSA. V gave up 0 bases and J gave up 5 bases, with 8 bases separating them. The CDR3 contains 13 residues. In DNA form, the CDR3 reads TGTGCCAGCAGCTTAGCACAACCGGACGAGCAGTACTTC. It encodes CASSLAQPDEQYF. The entire variable domain, with the rest obtained from reference TRBV7-2 and TRBJ2-7, is as follows: GAGVSQSPSNKVTEKGKDVELRCDPISGHTALYWYRQSLGQGLEFLIYFQGNSAPDKSGLPSDRFSAERTGGSVSTLTIQRTQQEDSAVYLCASSLAQPDEQYFGPGTRLTVT.

The chain links TRBV4-1 to TRBJ2-1; 12 bases are a match to TRBD2. There are 18 residues in the CDR3. V was pared by 1 base and J by 1 base, with 5 bases of the junction left unmatched. The germline V gene encodes CDR1 MGHRA and CDR2 YSYEKL. The DNA of the CDR3 is TGCGCCAGCAGCCAAGCTAGCGGGGGGGCGGGTTCCTACAATGAGCAGTTCTTC. This sequence encodes CASSQASGGAGSYNEQFF.

The chain has TRBV27 and TRBJ1-5; D unclear. V was trimmed by 6 bases and J by 5 bases, leaving 2 bases between them. CDR3 length equals 10 residues. Per germline, CDR1 MNHEY and CDR2 SMNVEV (reference sequence). The DNA of the CDR3 is TGTGCCAGCAGGGATCAGCCCCAGCATTTT. Encoded protein: CASRDQPQHF.

This chain links TRBV18 with TRBJ1-1, with D possibly TRBD1 on 5 matching bases. Trimming pared 2 bases from V and 7 bases from J, leaving 11 bases between. CDR1 is KGHSH, CDR2 LQKENI, per germline. The CDR3 is 13 residues long. The CDR3 sequence: CASSPGTEGEAFF. In DNA, the CDR3 is TGTGCCAGCTCACCAGGGACGGAGGGTGAAGCTTTCTTT. Complete variable domain (other parts from reference TRBV18 and TRBJ1-1): NAGVMQNPRHLVRRRGQEARLRCSPMKGHSHVYWYRQLPEEGLKFMVYLQKENIIDESGMPKERFSAEFPKEGPSILRIQQVVRGDSAAYFCASSPGTEGEAFFGQGTRLTVV.

The chain couples TRBV27 to TRBJ1-2; D ambiguous. V dropped 3 bases and J dropped 0 bases, with 20 bases sitting between them. From germline, CDR1 is MNHEY and CDR2 SMNVEV (reference sequence). The CDR3 spans 18 residues. This CDR3 reads CASSFLSAYSISNYGYTF. DNA of the CDR3: TGTGCCAGCAGTTTTTTGTCGGCCTACAGCATCTCTAACTATGGCTACACCTTC.

Only one count was recorded for this clone. J is TRBJ1-5 and V is TRBV7-2, with D uncertain. There are 14 residues in the CDR3. Germline V CDR1 and CDR2: SGHTA, FQGNSA. V was trimmed by 0 bases and J by 7 bases, leaving 10 bases between them. The DNA for the CDR3 is TGTGCCAGCAGCTTAGCGCACCGGGGACAGCCCCAGCATTTT. It yields the protein CASSLAHRGQPQHF.

The rearrangement joins TRBV5-1 to TRBJ1-2, with 11 bases lining up with TRBD1. CDR1 and CDR2 (germline): SGHRS, YFSETQ. The CDR3 extends over 15 amino acids. V was clipped by 0 bases and J by 8 bases; unmatched bases: 6. CDR3 amino acids: CASSLEGQGARGYTF. The CDR3 region has the DNA TGCGCCAGCAGCTTGGAAGGACAGGGGGCGAGAGGCTACACCTTC.

V is TRBV4-2 and J is TRBJ1-5, with 7 positions matching TRBD1. Germline values: CDR1 LGHNA, CDR2 YNFKEQ. Germline trimming cut 0 bases from V and 4 bases from J; bases unmatched to any gene: 6. The CDR3 has 16 amino acids. The CDR3 protein is CASSQDLGQLNQPQHF. Here the CDR3 DNA reads TGTGCCAGCAGCCAAGATCTGGGACAGCTAAATCAGCCCCAGCATTTT.